This TCR beta chain was obtained from a study of CD8 T cells in Susac syndrome. As for the study in general: Patients with Susac syndrome were therapy-naive, treated with corticosteroids, or treated with intravenous immunoglobulin alone when blood was collected. Whole-study findings and limits: The authors found no clonal expansion in Susac syndrome CD4+ T cell repertoires.

In the case of this clonotype: Its target is unknown.

Random-hexamer reverse transcription was applied to about 0.45 to 1 ug RNA. Amplification of TCR beta CDR3 was carried out by immunoSEQ multiplex PCR, which covered 54 Vbeta and 13 Jbeta segments. A single record per CDR3 protein comes from TCRdb applying MiXCR to the immunoSEQ multiplex PCR reads. The sample has some 200,000 distinct CDR3 sequences, 95% seen once. V was pared by 6 bases and J by 2 bases, with 14 bases between. The CDR3 consists of 14 residues. Per germline, CDR1 MNHEY and CDR2 SVGEGT. Material: CD4+ T cells from PBMCs. The TCR sequence derives from a human donor with Susac syndrome. The chain carries TRBV6-2 or TRBV6-3 and TRBJ2-7, with D perhaps assigned TRBD1 or TRBD2 (6 bases each). The CDR3 loop reads CASRREGGPYEQYF. In DNA form, the CDR3 reads TGTGCCAGCAGACGCGAGGGGGGTCCCTACGAGCAGTACTTC.